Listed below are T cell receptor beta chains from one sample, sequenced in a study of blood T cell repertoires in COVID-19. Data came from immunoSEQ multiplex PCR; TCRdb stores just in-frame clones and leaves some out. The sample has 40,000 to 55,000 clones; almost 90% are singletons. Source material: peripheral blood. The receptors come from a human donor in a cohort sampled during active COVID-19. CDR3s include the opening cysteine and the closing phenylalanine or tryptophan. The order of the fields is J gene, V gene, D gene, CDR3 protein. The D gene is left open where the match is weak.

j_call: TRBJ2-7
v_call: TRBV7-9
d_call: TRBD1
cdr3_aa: CASSLVEGAAYGQYF

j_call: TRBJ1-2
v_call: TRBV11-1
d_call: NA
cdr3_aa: CASSNRADYGYTF

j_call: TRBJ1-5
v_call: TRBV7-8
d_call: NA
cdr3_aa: CASSLVLAGRSNQPQHF

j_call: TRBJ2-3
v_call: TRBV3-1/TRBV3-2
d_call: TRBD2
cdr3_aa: CASSLEPGLVVADTQYF

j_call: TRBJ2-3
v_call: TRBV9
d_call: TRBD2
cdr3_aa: CASSPLAGGHTDTQYF

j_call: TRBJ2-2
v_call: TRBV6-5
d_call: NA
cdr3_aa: CASTPAGNGELFF

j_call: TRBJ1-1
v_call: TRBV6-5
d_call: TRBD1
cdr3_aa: CATTGGGTEAFF

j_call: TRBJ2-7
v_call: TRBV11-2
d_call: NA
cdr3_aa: CASSLAYQGSSYEQYF

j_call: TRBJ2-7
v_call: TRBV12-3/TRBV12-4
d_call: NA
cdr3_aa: CASSSGILYF

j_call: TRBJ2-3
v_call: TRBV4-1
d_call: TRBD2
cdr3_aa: CASSQDLTSGGATDTQYF